This T cell receptor beta chain was found in a study of blood T cell repertoires in COVID-19 (TCRdb year 2020). Notes on the research overall: Samples from collaborators originated in the United States, Italy and Spain and spanned both the acute and convalescent phases of COVID-19. Samples were obtained from the ongoing ImmuneRACE study (first 160 participants) and from some 1,200 subjects provided by 6 global collaborators. The dataset comprised deeply sampled blood TCRbeta repertoires from subjects exposed to, actively infected with, or recovered from COVID-19. A freely available public database, intended as a resource for researchers studying the immune response to SARS-CoV-2, is where the repertoires were released. HLA class I and class II types, where available, came from metadata supplied by the sample provider rather than from assay-based typing. The material from the prospective study consisted of cDNA or gDNA derived from T cells, B-cell-depleted T cells, or PBMCs. Sample metadata almost always included a de-identified subject ID, COVID-19 status, age in years and sex. What the study reported, not specific to this receptor: The amount of clinical and demographic metadata varied by source and participant and was provided uncurated.

The immunoSEQ Assay, a bias-controlled multiplex PCR, was used to amplify TCRbeta CDR3 regions from genomic DNA. From the authors' description of their analysis: The number of nucleated cells in each sample was estimated by amplification of reference gene primers within the assay. To quantify the absolute abundance of each unique TCRbeta CDR3 rearrangement, sequence reads were collapsed and filtered. For each sample, productive Simpson clonality was calculated as the square root of Simpson's diversity index across productive rearrangements. The source is immuneACCESS, and TCRdb retained only in-frame sequences with V and J called. Part of the clones is not carried over; for the studies checked, unresolved V genes explain less than half of this, and the remainder is unexplained. V and J calls and clone size come straight from that table; D and trimming were deduced from the DNA. The sample contains about 30,000 clones, around nine tenths of them found a single time. The biggest ten clones account for 20% to 30% of the sample.

The collaborating institutions used their own protocols to collect whole blood in K2EDTA tubes. Collaborator samples were shipped for TCRbeta analysis as frozen whole blood, isolated PBMCs, or DNA extracted from either sample type. Taken from the germline V gene (reference sequence), the CDR1 and CDR2 loops are SEHNR and FQNEAQ. The CDR3 has 17 amino acids, counting the end cysteine and phenylalanine. Only the CDR3 portion is preserved as DNA: 51 bases, with reading frame beginning at the first base. Compared with germline, V lacks 1 base and J lacks 4 bases; bases without a gene match: 5. Of note for this clone: Its antigen is not yet known. Base qualities are not at hand, and no much larger clone is one base apart.

The material sequenced was peripheral blood. The receptor chain draws on TRBV7-9 and TRBJ1-6; 9 nucleotides in the junction match TRBD1. The receptor was isolated from a human donor in a cohort sampled during active COVID-19. The CDR3 in this case is CASSLGTGGRYNSPLHF. DNA sequence: TGTGCCAGCAGCTTAGGAACAGGGGGCCGGTATAATTCACCCCTCCACTTT.